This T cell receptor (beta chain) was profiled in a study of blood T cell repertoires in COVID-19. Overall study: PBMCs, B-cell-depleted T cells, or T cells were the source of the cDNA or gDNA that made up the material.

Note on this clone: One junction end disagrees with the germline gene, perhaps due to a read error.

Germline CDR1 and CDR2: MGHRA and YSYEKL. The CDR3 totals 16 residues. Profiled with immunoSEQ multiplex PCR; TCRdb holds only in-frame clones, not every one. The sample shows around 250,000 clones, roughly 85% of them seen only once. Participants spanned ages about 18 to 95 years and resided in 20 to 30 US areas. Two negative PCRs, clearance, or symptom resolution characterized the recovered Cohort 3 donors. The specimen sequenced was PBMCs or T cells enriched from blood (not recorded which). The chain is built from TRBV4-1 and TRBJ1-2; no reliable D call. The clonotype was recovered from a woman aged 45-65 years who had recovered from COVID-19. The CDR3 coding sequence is TGCGCCAGCAACCAAGTTCTCAAAAACCGGGGTGATGGCTACACCTTC. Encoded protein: CASNQVLKNRGDGYTF.